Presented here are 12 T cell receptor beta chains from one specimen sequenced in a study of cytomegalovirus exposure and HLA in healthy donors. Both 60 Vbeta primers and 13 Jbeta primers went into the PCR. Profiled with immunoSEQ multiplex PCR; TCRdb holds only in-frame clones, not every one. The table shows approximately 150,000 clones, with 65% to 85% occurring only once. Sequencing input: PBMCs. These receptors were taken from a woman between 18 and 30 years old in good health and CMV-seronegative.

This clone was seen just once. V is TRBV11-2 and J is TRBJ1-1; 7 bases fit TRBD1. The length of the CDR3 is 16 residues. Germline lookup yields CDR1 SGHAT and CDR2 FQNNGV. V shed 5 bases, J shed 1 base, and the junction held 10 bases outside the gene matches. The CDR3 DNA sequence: TGTGCCAGCAGCAAGGGCGGGACAGCCGCGAACACTGAAGCTTTCTTT. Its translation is CASSKGGTAANTEAFF. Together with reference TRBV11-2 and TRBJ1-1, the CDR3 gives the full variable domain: EAGVAQSPRYKIIEKRQSVAFWCNPISGHATLYWYQQILGQGPKLLIQFQNNGVVDDSQLPKDRFSAERLKGVDSTLKIQPAKLEDSAVYLCASSKGGTAANTEAFFGQGTRLTVV.

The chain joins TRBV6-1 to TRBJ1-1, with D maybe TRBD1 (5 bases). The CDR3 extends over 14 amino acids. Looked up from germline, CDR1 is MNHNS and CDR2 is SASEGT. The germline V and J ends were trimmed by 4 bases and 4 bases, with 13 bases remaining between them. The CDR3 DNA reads TGTGCCAGCAGTGGGGACCGGCGGGGCACTGAAGCTTTCTTT. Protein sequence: CASSGDRRGTEAFF.

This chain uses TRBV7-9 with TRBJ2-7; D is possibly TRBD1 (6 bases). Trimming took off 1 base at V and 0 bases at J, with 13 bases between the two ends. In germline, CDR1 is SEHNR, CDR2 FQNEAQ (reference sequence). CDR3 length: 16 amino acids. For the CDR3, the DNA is TGTGCCAGCAGCTTAGAGCAGGGGATTCGCTCCTACGAGCAGTACTTC. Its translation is CASSLEQGIRSYEQYF.

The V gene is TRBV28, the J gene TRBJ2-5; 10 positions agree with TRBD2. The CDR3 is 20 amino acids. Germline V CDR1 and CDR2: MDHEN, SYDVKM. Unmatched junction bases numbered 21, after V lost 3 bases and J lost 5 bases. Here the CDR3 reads CASSFPAGLAALRGVETQYF. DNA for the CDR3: TGTGCCAGCAGTTTTCCGGCCGGACTAGCGGCGCTCCGGGGGGTGGAGACCCAGTACTTC.

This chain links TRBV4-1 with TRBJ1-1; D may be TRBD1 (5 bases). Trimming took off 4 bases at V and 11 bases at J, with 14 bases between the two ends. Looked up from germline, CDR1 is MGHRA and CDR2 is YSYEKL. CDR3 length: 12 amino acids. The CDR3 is CASSPEGLEAFF. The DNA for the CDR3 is TGCGCCAGCAGCCCCGAGGGACTGGAGGCTTTCTTT.

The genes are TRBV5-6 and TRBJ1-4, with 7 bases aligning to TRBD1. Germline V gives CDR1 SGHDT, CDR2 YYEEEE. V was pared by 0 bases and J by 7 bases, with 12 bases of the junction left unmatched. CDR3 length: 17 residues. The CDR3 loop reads CASSLGLRQGGSEKLFF. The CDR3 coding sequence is TGTGCCAGCAGCTTGGGACTCCGACAGGGTGGGAGTGAAAAACTGTTTTTT.

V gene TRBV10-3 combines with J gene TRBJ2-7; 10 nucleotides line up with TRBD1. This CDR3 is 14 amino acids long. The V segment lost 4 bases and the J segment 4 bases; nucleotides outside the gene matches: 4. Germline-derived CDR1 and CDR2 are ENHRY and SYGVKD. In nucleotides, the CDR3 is TGTGCCATCAGTGCTCCGGGACAGGGGTACGAGCAGTACTTC. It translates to CAISAPGQGYEQYF.

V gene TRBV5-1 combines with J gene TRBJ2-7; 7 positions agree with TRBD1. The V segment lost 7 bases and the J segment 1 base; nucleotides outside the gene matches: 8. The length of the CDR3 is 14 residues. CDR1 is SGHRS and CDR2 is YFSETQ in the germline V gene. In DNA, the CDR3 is TGCGCCAGCGGTTCGGACAGGCCTTCCTACGAGCAGTACTTC. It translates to CASGSDRPSYEQYF. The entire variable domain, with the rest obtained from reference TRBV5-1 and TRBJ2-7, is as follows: KAGVTQTPRYLIKTRGQQVTLSCSPISGHRSVSWYQQTPGQGLQFLFEYFSETQRNKGNFPGRFSGRQFSNSRSEMNVSTLELGDSALYLCASGSDRPSYEQYFGPGTRLTVT.

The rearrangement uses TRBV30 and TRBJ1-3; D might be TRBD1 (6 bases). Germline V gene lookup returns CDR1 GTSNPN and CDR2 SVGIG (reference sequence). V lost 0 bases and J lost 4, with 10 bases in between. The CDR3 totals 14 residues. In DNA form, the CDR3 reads TGTGCCTGGAGTGTAGGACAGCCCGGAAACACCATATATTTT. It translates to CAWSVGQPGNTIYF.

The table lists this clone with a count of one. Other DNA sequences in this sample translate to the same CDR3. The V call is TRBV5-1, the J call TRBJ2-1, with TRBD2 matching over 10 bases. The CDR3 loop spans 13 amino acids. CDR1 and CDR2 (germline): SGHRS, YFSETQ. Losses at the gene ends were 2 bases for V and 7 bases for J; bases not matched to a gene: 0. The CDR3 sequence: CASSLAGGNEQFF. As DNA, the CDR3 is TGCGCCAGCAGCTTAGCGGGAGGGAATGAGCAGTTCTTC.

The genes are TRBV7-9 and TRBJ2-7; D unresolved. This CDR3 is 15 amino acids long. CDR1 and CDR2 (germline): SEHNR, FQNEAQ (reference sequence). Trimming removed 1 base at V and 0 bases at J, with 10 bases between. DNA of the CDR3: TGTGCCAGCAGCTTAGGCCTGGGCTTCTCCTACGAGCAGTACTTC. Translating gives CASSLGLGFSYEQYF.

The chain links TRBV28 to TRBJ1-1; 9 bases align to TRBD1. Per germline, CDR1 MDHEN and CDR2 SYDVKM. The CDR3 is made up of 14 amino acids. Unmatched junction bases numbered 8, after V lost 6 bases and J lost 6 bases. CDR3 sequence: CASSSTGGGPEAFF. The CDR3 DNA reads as TGTGCCAGCAGCTCAACAGGGGGCGGCCCTGAAGCTTTCTTT. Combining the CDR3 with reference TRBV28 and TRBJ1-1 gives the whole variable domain DVKVTQSSRYLVKRTGEKVFLECVQDMDHENMFWYRQDPGLGLRLIYFSYDVKMKEKGDIPEGYSVSREKKERFSLILESASTNQTSMYLCASSSTGGGPEAFFGQGTRLTVV.